This T cell receptor (beta chain) was recovered during a study of cytomegalovirus exposure and HLA in healthy donors. The study, taken as a whole, reports: Reportedly, TCR beta sequences accurately predicted HLA-A and HLA-B alleles in most subjects.

The length of the CDR3 is 14 residues. The V and J ends lost 8 bases and 9 bases, in that order; junction bases with no gene match: 12. Germline values: CDR1 SGHVS, CDR2 FNYEAQ. To note about this clone: Its antigen is unknown.

The PCR had 60 Vbeta and 13 Jbeta primers. Repertoires were generated with immunoSEQ multiplex PCR, while TCRdb's copy carries only in-frame clones and drops some. Here the sample spans under 200,000 clones, roughly 74% being singletons. The gene calls are TRBV7-6 and TRBJ2-1; TRBD2 agrees at 8 bases. The clonotype comes from a woman aged 30 to 39 in good health and CMV-seronegative. Sequencing was done on a sample of PBMCs. CDR3 loop: CASSRGGRTCEQFF. CDR3 in DNA: TGTGCCAGCTCCCGGGGGGGGCGGACCTGTGAGCAGTTCTTC.